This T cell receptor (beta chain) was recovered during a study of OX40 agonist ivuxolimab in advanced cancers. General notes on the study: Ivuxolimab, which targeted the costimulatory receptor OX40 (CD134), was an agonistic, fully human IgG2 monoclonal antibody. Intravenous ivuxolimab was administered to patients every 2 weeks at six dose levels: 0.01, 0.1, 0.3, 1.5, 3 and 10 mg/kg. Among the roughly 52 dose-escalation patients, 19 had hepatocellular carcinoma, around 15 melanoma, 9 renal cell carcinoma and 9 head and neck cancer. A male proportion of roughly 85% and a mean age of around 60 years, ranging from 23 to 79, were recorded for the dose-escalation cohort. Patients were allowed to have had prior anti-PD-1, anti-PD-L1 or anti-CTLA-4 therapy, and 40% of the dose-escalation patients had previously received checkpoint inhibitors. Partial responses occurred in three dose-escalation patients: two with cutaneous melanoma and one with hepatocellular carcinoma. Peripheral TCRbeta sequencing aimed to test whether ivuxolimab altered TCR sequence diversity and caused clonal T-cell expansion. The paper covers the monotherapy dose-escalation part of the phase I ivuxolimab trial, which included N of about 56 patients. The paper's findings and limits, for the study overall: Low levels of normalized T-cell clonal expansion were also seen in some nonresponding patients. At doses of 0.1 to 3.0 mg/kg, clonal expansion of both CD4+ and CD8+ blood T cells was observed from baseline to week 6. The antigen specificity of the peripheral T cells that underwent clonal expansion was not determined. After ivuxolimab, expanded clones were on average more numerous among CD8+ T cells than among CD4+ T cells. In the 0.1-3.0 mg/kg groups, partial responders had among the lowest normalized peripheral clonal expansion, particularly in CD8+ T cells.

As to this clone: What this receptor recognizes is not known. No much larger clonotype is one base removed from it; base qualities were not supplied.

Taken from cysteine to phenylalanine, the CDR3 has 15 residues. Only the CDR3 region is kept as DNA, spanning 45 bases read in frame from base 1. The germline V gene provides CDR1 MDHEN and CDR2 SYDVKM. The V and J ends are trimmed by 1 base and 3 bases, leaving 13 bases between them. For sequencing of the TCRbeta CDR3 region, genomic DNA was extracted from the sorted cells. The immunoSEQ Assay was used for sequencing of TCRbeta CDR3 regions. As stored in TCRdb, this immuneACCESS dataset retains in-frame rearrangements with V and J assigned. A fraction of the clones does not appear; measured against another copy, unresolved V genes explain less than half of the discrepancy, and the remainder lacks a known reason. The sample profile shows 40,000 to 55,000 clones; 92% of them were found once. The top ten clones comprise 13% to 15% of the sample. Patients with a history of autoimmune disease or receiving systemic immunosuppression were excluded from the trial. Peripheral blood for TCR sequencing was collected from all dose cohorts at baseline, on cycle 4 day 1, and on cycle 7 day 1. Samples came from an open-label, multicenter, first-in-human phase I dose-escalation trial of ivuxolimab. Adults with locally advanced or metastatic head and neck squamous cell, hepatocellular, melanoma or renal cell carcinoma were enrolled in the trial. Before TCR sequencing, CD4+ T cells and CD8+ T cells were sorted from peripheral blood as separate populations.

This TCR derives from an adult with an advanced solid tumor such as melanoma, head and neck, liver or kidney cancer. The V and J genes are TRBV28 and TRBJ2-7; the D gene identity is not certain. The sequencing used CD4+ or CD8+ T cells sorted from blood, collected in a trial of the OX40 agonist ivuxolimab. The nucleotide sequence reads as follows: TGTGCCAGCAGTTTATTGGCTCAGGATCACTACGAGCAGTACTTC. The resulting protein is CASSLLAQDHYEQYF.